A single sample is the source of the 6 T cell receptor beta chains below, sequenced in a study of cytomegalovirus exposure and HLA in healthy donors. Sequenced by immunoSEQ multiplex PCR; TCRdb stores in-frame clones only, minus some. The sample records roughly 260,000 clones, nearly 90% being singletons. Material: PBMCs. These receptors all come from a woman younger than 30 in good health and CMV-seronegative.

V usage is TRBV6-5 and J usage is TRBJ2-3; D might be TRBD2 (6 bases). Germline CDR1 is MNHEY and CDR2 is SVGAGI. The ends were cut back, 2 bases at V and 3 bases at J, with 12 bases in the middle. CDR3 length: 15 residues. This CDR3 reads CASSYGARGTDTQYF. DNA for the CDR3: TGTGCCAGCAGTTACGGGGCCCGGGGGACAGATACGCAGTATTTT.

This CDR3 is CASSYSGTGKSPLHF. The CDR3 region has the DNA TGTGCCAGCAGTTACTCAGGAACAGGGAAATCACCCCTCCACTTT. This chain connects TRBV6-5 to TRBJ1-6; a possible D gene is TRBD1 (6 bases). Trimming cost V 0 bases and J 10 bases, with 13 bases left between them. The CDR3 runs 15 residues. Per the germline V gene, CDR1 is MNHEY and CDR2 is SVGAGI.

The V call is TRBV6-5, the J call TRBJ1-1; 10 bases match TRBD1. Germline V gene sequence: CDR1 MNHEY, CDR2 SVGAGI. The V gene end was trimmed by 2 bases and the J gene end by 2 bases; junction bases not matched to a gene: 2. The CDR3 loop spans 15 amino acids. The CDR3 is CASSYRQGANTEAFF. In DNA form, the CDR3 reads TGTGCCAGCAGTTACAGACAGGGGGCTAACACTGAAGCTTTCTTT.

The chain combines TRBV5-1 with TRBJ2-1, with 7 bases fitting TRBD1. CDR3 length equals 15 residues. The V gene end was trimmed by 5 bases and the J gene end by 8 bases; junction bases not matched to a gene: 13. Germline values: CDR1 SGHRS, CDR2 YFSETQ. The CDR3 is CASSPDRVGGDEQFF. The CDR3 region has the DNA TGCGCCAGCAGTCCCGACAGGGTTGGTGGGGATGAGCAGTTCTTC.

The genes are TRBV1 and TRBJ2-2; TRBD2 is the table's D call, not checked against the DNA. TRBV1 is a listed pseudogene. The CDR3 has 14 residues. CDR3 coding DNA: TGCACCAGCCTGGGAGTAGCGGACACCGGGGAGCTGTTTTTT. Translating gives CTSLGVADTGELFF.

The rearrangement links TRBV4-1 to TRBJ1-1; 9 bases align to TRBD1. Germline CDR1 and CDR2: MGHRA and YSYEKL. Trimming took 1 base from V and 4 from J; bases not matched to a gene: 4. There are 15 residues in the CDR3. CDR3 sequence (DNA): TGCGCCAGCAGCCAAGGACAGGGGGAAAGCACTGAAGCTTTCTTT. Translating gives CASSQGQGESTEAFF.